This TCR beta chain was sequenced for a study of blood T cells in healthy people across ages (dated by TCRdb to the mid-2010s). Notes on the research overall: In model experiments, template switching captured roughly one uniquely barcoded TCR beta cDNA molecule for every two T cells. Age-related changes in TCR beta repertoire diversity were measured in the study by deep sequencing normalized with unique cDNA molecular identifiers. The donors were divided into four age groups: young (average approximately 15 years), middle-aged (approximately 41), aged (approximately 62) and long-lived (about 90). To avoid experimental bias, donors of different ages were randomly spread across the sequencing lanes. The study analyzed two additional independent replicas of 1 million unique cDNA reads from the same blood draw for two donors, one aged 18 to 30 and one aged 80 or older. The investigation overall reported the following: Since profiling was done on bulk unsorted PBMCs, naive and antigen-experienced compartments could not be conclusively compared. Compared with the aged group, the long-lived group had more naive CD4+ T cells, fewer expanded clones and increased TCR diversity, a pattern suggesting age selection. A strong correlation was found between observed TCR beta diversity and the percentage of naive T cells measured by flow cytometry. Donor CMV infection status was unknown, potentially confounding age-related changes in expanded clonotypes. Estimates of total diversity based on one million sequenced T cells were regarded as lower bounds and as underestimates. Observed TCR beta diversity per million T cells fell roughly linearly with age, and a significant reduction was already apparent by age roughly 41.

As concerns this clonotype: The specificity of this receptor is unknown. No much larger clone is present one base from it, and per-base qualities are unavailable.

Donors were 35 to 40 systemically healthy Caucasian individuals from Russia aged 6 to 90 years. Each donor gave ten milliliters of peripheral blood, drawn into EDTA-treated Vacutainer tubes. Ficoll-Paque density-gradient centrifugation was used to isolate PBMCs, with at least 6.5 million per sample. Total RNA was extracted from PBMCs with Trizol reagent, with at least 5 micrograms obtained per sample. For every donor, flow cytometry on a PBMC aliquot measured the percentage of naive CD45RAhigh/CD27high T cells. Relative to germline, V is 7 bases shorter and J is 1 base shorter, with 22 bases between their ends. Inclusive of the bounding cysteine and phenylalanine, the CDR3 is 17 residues long. Here the CDR3 DNA is all that survives: 51 bases in frame from base 1. CDR1 MNHEY and CDR2 SMNVEV were looked up in the germline V gene (reference sequence). Library construction relied on 5' RACE. Data came from an Illumina HiSeq 2500. The second PCR ran for roughly 7 to 12 cycles and used a J-beta primer mix along with a sample-barcoded 5' primer. A unique molecular identifier was introduced onto each TCR beta cDNA molecule by a template-switch 5' adaptor carrying 12 random nucleotides. Each sample yielded at least 3 million CDR3-containing paired-end reads. First-strand cDNA was synthesized from all RNA with the Mint cDNA synthesis kit, primed by a TRBC-specific oligonucleotide. After uracil-DNA glycosylase treatment, a first 18-cycle PCR used universal primers M1SS and BC2_uni_R on all cDNA. The authors' pipeline ran thus. For normalization, 1 million high-quality reads, each with a distinct molecular identifier, were randomly selected from each sample. Instead of being binned into consensus sequences, reads with shared molecular identifiers were discarded. MiTCR, run with a Q25 quality threshold and the strictest error-elimination algorithm, handled CDR3 identification, clonotype clustering and error correction. A nonparametric unseen species model with Euler transformation was used to estimate lower-bound total TCR beta diversity. TCRdb itself trimmed the public reads at Q25 with fastp, ran MiXCR and retained productive beta chains. Each CDR3 protein gets just one entry, which takes the most common genes and DNA from the rows behind it. TCRdb assigned the V and J calls; the authors' analysis was not used. The sample table shows more than 550,000 distinct CDR3 sequences, and approximately 21% are seen once. The top ten hold around a fifth of the sample.

The origin of this receptor is a man aged 65 to 79 in good health. The chain is made from TRBV27 and TRBJ1-2; the D gene is unclear. Sample: blood. CDR3 protein: CASTPVGVLRYNYGYTF. At the DNA level, the sequence is TGTGCCAGCACCCCCGTTGGAGTACTCCGTTATAACTATGGCTACACCTTC.